This is a list of T cell receptor beta chains from one sample in a study of blood T cell repertoires in COVID-19. The protocol was immunoSEQ multiplex PCR, while the TCRdb copy is restricted to in-frame clones and leaves out a portion. The top ten clones hold 36% of a sample with 65,000 to 95,000 clones, around 78% of them seen once. The sequencing input was peripheral blood. These receptors were obtained from a man aged 55 to 69 with COVID-19, enrolled during active disease. The CDR3 runs from the conserved cysteine through the conserved F or W.

v_call	j_call	cdr3_aa
TRBV2	TRBJ1-5	CASGYPQTGGRNQPQHF
TRBV2	TRBJ1-3	CASRDRGHTIYF
TRBV5-5	TRBJ2-3	CPRWLGGGGRALPGYF
TRBV20-1	TRBJ2-1	CSASKASGKSNEQFF
TRBV20-1	TRBJ2-7	CSASRRDRPSYEQYF
TRBV15	TRBJ1-3	CATSVGDFSGNTIYF
TRBV7-9	TRBJ2-7	CATQARDRDPYEQYF
TRBV5-1	TRBJ2-5	CASSNGLAQETQYF
TRBV7-8	TRBJ2-7	CASSLAADRESSYEQYF
TRBV28	TRBJ2-7	CASNPTPGLTDYEQYF
TRBV7-3	TRBJ1-1	CASSPTGREGVPTEAFF
TRBV2	TRBJ1-6	CASSERGTGGHSYNSPLHF
TRBV27	TRBJ2-2	CASRVRGRGWDTGELFF
TRBV4-1	TRBJ2-5	CASSQDGQKETQYF
TRBV19	TRBJ1-1	CASIGGGTEAFF
TRBV14	TRBJ2-7	CASSQVRLGEQYF
TRBV9	TRBJ2-1	CASSAPLAGEVNEQFF
TRBV6-5	TRBJ2-6	CASSHSSGANVLTF
TRBV11-3	TRBJ2-1	CASSLDDQRGGREQFF
TRBV2	TRBJ2-2	CASGLRPGELFF
TRBV11-2	TRBJ1-5	CASSLGQNSNQPQHF
TRBV11-2	TRBJ2-1	CASSLDGDRVFEQFF
TRBV4-1	TRBJ2-5	CASSQDRTGVAETQYF
TRBV6-6	TRBJ2-3	CASSRRSGGGGTDTQYF
TRBV30	TRBJ2-5	CAWSPGVETQYF
TRBV5-6	TRBJ2-1	CASILSRLAGRTYNEQFF
TRBV4-1	TRBJ1-5	CASSQDRGNYQPQHF
TRBV7-2	TRBJ2-1	CASTLLGTEQFF
TRBV10-3	TRBJ2-5	CAIKTSGREETQYF
TRBV5-6	TRBJ2-1	CASSLGGLSVSNEQFF
TRBV6-5	TRBJ1-5	CASIGTSSNQPQHF
TRBV11-2	TRBJ2-7	CASSLGREEQYF
TRBV5-1	TRBJ2-2	CASSRAGDTGELFF
TRBV6-5	TRBJ2-1	CASSRTGGDEQFF
TRBV7-9	TRBJ1-4	CASSLAQGLREKLFF
TRBV19	TRBJ2-7	CASSRTGTAAYEQYF
TRBV5-1	TRBJ2-3	CASSPGSRTDTQYF
TRBV18	TRBJ1-6	CASSARALTGLADSPLHF
TRBV29-1	TRBJ2-7	CSAGQNYEQYF
TRBV6-5	TRBJ2-2	CAGGATNTGELFF
TRBV7-3	TRBJ2-6	CASSLRGGSSGANVLTF
TRBV24-1	TRBJ1-6	CATRMDLLTVGVCSPLHF
TRBV12-3/TRBV12-4	TRBJ2-7	CASTLQGSYEQYF
TRBV6-2/TRBV6-3	TRBJ2-7	CASSYGTGGSREQYF
TRBV11-3	TRBJ1-1	CASSWDREAFF
TRBV28	TRBJ2-2	CASSSAGAGELFF
TRBV19	TRBJ2-3	CASSTQGQPFRRYF
TRBV14	TRBJ2-7	CASSPAGITQYF
TRBV2	TRBJ1-2	CASSTGDRGYTF
TRBV2	TRBJ2-7	CASSGVTGRNEQYF
TRBV19	TRBJ1-1	CASTQTETGLEAFF
TRBV5-1	TRBJ1-5	CASSEGTGTGNQPQHF
TRBV5-1	TRBJ1-2	CASSLVANYGYTF
TRBV2	TRBJ2-3	CASSAHTGGTDTQYF
TRBV27	TRBJ1-6	CASSLSYGVSPLHF